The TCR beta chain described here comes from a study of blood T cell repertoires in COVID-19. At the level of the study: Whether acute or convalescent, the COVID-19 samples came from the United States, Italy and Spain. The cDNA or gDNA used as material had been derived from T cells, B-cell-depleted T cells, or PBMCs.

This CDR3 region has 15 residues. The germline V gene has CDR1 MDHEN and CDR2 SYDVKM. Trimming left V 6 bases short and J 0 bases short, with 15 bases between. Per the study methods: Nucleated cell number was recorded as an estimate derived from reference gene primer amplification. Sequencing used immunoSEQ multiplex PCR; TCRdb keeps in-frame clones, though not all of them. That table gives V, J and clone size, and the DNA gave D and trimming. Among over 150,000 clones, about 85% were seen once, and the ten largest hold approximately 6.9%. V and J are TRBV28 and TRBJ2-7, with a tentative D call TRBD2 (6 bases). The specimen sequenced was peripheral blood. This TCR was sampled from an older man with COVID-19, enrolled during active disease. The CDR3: CASSPGTPSSYEQYF. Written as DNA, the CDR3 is TGTGCCAGCAGCCCCGGGACTCCGAGCTCCTACGAGCAGTACTTC.